One and the same sample provided the 16 T cell receptor beta chains below, sequenced in a study of CD8+ T cells in alopecia areata. TCR sequencing used cDNA made by reverse transcription of extracted RNA. The method was immunoSEQ multiplex PCR; TCRdb's version includes in-frame clones alone and lacks a portion of them. Found here are 100,000 to 150,000 clones, approximately 57% of them singletons; the top ten hold around 5.4%. Stated treatment: oral pan-JAK inhibitor, 5-10 mg twice daily. Sample: CD4+ T cells sorted from blood, taken at week 4, from a patient treated with tofacitinib. Receptors originate from a human donor with alopecia areata.

V usage is TRBV30 and J usage is TRBJ1-4; 7 bases are a match to TRBD1. V was clipped by 7 bases and J by 7 bases; unmatched bases: 12. The CDR3 is 14 residues long. Per germline, CDR1 GTSNPN and CDR2 SVGIG (reference sequence). Here the CDR3 DNA reads TGTGCCTACACGACAGGGAATTTGGTTGAAAAACTGTTTTTT. Residues: CAYTTGNLVEKLFF.

This rearrangement joins TRBV4-3 to TRBJ2-1; TRBD2 agrees at 8 bases. CDR3 length: 15 residues. The J segment lost 3 bases and the V segment lost 0 bases, leaving 1 base of the junction unmatched. Germline V gene sequence: CDR1 LGHNA, CDR2 YSLEER. The CDR3 is CASSQEGTSYNEQFF. CDR3 nucleotide sequence: TGCGCCAGCAGCCAAGAAGGGACTAGCTACAATGAGCAGTTCTTC.

The table lists this clone with a few counts. This chain connects TRBV4-1 to TRBJ2-1; D is ambiguous. CDR1 is MGHRA, CDR2 YSYEKL, per germline. V lost 0 bases, J lost 0 bases, and 9 bases lay in between. This CDR3 contains 16 residues. CDR3 sequence reads: CASSQEGGSSYNEQFF. The CDR3 DNA sequence: TGCGCCAGCAGCCAAGAGGGCGGAAGCTCCTACAATGAGCAGTTCTTC.

The V and J genes are TRBV4-1 and TRBJ1-6; the D gene is possibly TRBD1 (5 bases). Trimming took 0 bases from V and 9 from J, leaving 18 bases between them. The length of the CDR3 is 17 residues. Germline V CDR1 and CDR2: MGHRA, YSYEKL. CDR3 protein: CASSQDTGNGGTSPLHF. The CDR3 DNA reads as TGCGCCAGCAGCCAAGATACCGGCAATGGGGGGACTTCACCCCTCCACTTT.

The chain's CDR3 is CASSDQSEASEKLFF. The DNA for the CDR3 is TGTGCCAGCAGCGATCAATCAGAGGCGAGTGAAAAACTGTTTTTT. The chain links TRBV9 to TRBJ1-4; unclear D gene. The CDR3 is 15 amino acids. The V gene's germline CDR1 is SGDLS and CDR2 YYNGEE. V shed 3 bases and J shed 7 bases, with 16 bases lying between them.

The chain joins TRBV5-4 to TRBJ1-2, with D perhaps matching TRBD1 (5 bases). CDR1 SGHNT and CDR2 YYREEE come from the germline V gene (reference sequence). The CDR3 contains 13 residues. Trimming cost V 3 bases and J 2 bases, with 8 bases left between them. The CDR3 DNA follows: TGTGCCAGCAGCTACCCAGGGAACTATGGCTACACCTTC. This encodes CASSYPGNYGYTF. Using reference TRBV5-4 and TRBJ1-2 for the parts outside the CDR3, the full variable domain is ETGVTQSPTHLIKTRGQQVTLRCSSQSGHNTVSWYQQALGQGPQFIFQYYREEENGRGNFPPRFSGLQFPNYSSELNVNALELDDSALYLCASSYPGNYGYTFGSGTRLTVV.

The chain recombines TRBV7-2 with TRBJ1-3, with TRBD1 matching over 9 bases. Per germline, CDR1 SGHTA and CDR2 FQGNSA. This CDR3 contains 16 residues. V was clipped by 2 bases and J by 3 bases; unmatched bases: 5. The CDR3 DNA reads TGTGCCAGCAGCTTATTGGGGACAGGGAATGGAAACACCATATATTTT. Translated: CASSLLGTGNGNTIYF.

The chain has TRBV29-1 and TRBJ2-2, with TRBD1 identical over 8 bases. V gave up 3 bases and J gave up 11 bases; unmatched junction bases: 11. Germline CDR1 reads SQVTM; CDR2 reads ANQGSEA. The CDR3 runs to 14 residues. The CDR3 DNA sequence: TGCAGCGTTGATTCGGGGACAGGTTCCCCTGAGCTGTTTTTT. Translating it yields CSVDSGTGSPELFF.

In its sample, this clone was seen a few times. V gene TRBV6-5 combines with J gene TRBJ2-2, with D perhaps TRBD2 (6 bases). Germline V gene data show CDR1 as MNHEY and CDR2 as SVGAGI. The CDR3 contains 14 residues. V lost 7 bases to trimming and J lost 3 bases, with 12 bases between them. For the CDR3, the DNA is TGTGCCAGCACCCGGAGCGGGTACACCGGGGAGCTGTTTTTT. It specifies CASTRSGYTGELFF.

Regarding this clone: Other DNA sequences in this sample translate to the same CDR3. This chain links TRBV27 with TRBJ2-5; possibly TRBD2 for D (5 bases). Germline-derived CDR1 and CDR2 are MNHEY and SMNVEV (reference sequence). Trimming shortened V by 5 bases and J by 4 bases, and 11 bases separated the two germline ends. The CDR3 totals 13 residues. CDR3 sequence (DNA): TGTGCCAGCAGTCCCCGGAGGCGAGAGACCCAGTACTTC. Translating it yields CASSPRRRETQYF.

The genes are TRBV9 and TRBJ2-3, with TRBD2 identical over 7 bases. The J segment lost 10 bases and the V segment lost 1 base, leaving 15 bases of the junction unmatched. The CDR3 spans 16 residues. CDR1 SGDLS and CDR2 YYNGEE come from the germline V gene. CDR3 nucleotide sequence: TGTGCCAGCAGCGTAACTCGGGCTAGCGGCCTAGTAGCGCAGTATTTT. Residues: CASSVTRASGLVAQYF. Using reference TRBV9 and TRBJ2-3 for the parts outside the CDR3, the full variable domain is DSGVTQTPKHLITATGQRVTLRCSPRSGDLSVYWYQQSLDQGLQFLIQYYNGEERAKGNILERFSAQQFPDLHSELNLSSLELGDSALYFCASSVTRASGLVAQYFGPGTRLTVL.

This clone was detected once. V and J are TRBV29-1 and TRBJ1-2; TRBD1 aligns across 11 bases. Germline V lookup: CDR1 SQVTM, CDR2 ANQGSEA. The CDR3 runs to 14 residues. Germline trimming cut 6 bases from V and 8 bases from J; bases unmatched to any gene: 11. The CDR3 sequence is CSVSTGQGANGYTF. CDR3 coding DNA: TGCAGCGTCTCCACCGGACAGGGGGCTAACGGCTACACCTTC.

The chain recombines TRBV14 with TRBJ2-6, with D unresolved. Germline loops: CDR1 SGHDN, CDR2 FVKESK. The CDR3 contains 13 residues. V lost 2 bases and J 4 bases, leaving 3 bases between the germline ends. CDR3 in amino acids: CASSQNGANVLTF. The CDR3 bases are TGTGCCAGCAGCCAAAACGGGGCCAACGTCCTGACTTTC.

This rearrangement joins TRBV29-1 to TRBJ2-7; possible D gene TRBD2, 6 bases. CDR3 length equals 12 residues. Trimming removed 5 bases at V and 2 bases at J, with 10 bases between. Germline CDR1 and CDR2: SQVTM and ANQGSEA. The CDR3 DNA sequence: TGCAGCGTTCGGACTAACCCCTACGAGCAGTACTTC. Protein product: CSVRTNPYEQYF.

A single count supports this clone. The chain uses TRBV7-6 and TRBJ2-3; TRBD2 is a possible D gene (6 bases). V lost 5 bases, J lost 5 bases, and 20 bases lay in between. Germline V gene lookup returns CDR1 SGHVS and CDR2 FNYEAQ. The CDR3 has 16 amino acids. The CDR3 DNA reads TGTGCCAGCAGCCCCGCCGCATCGCGGGGTGGAGATACGCAGTATTTT. Its translation is CASSPAASRGGDTQYF.

This clone has only one observation. The rearrangement uses TRBV5-1 and TRBJ2-5; D is possibly TRBD2 (6 bases). Germline CDR1 SGHRS, CDR2 YFSETQ. Trimming left V 0 bases short and J 3 bases short, with 6 bases between. The CDR3 is made up of 13 amino acids. The chain's CDR3 is CASSLGGKETQYF. CDR3 nucleotide sequence: TGCGCCAGCAGCTTGGGCGGGAAAGAGACCCAGTACTTC.